One sample yielded the 20 T cell receptor beta chains listed below, sequenced in a study of cytomegalovirus exposure and HLA in healthy donors. Primers: 60 Vbeta forward and 13 Jbeta reverse. TCRdb's copy holds only in-frame clones and misses some; the assay was immunoSEQ multiplex PCR. The data contain 150,000 to 200,000 clones, about 82% of them singletons. Input material: PBMCs. These receptors came from a woman aged 25-40 years in good health and CMV-seronegative.

This clone has just one count. The J gene is TRBJ2-5, the V gene TRBV6-6; tentatively, D is TRBD2 (6 bases). The CDR3 totals 16 residues. Germline V gene data show CDR1 as MNHNY and CDR2 as SVGAGI (reference sequence). Trimming shortened V by 5 bases and J by 4 bases, and 20 bases separated the two germline ends. The CDR3 region is CASSKTREAIRETQYF. CDR3 bases: TGTGCCAGCAGTAAGACTAGAGAGGCAATAAGAGAGACCCAGTACTTC.

The J gene is TRBJ2-5, the V gene TRBV29-1; a weak D match, TRBD2 (6 bases). V lost 4 bases, J lost 2 bases, and 14 bases lay in between. Germline CDR1 SQVTM, CDR2 ANQGSEA. This CDR3 spans 14 amino acids. In DNA form, the CDR3 reads TGCAGCGTTGTCGGCAGTCGGGGGCAAGAGACCCAGTACTTC. It translates to CSVVGSRGQETQYF.

Details on this clone: This is likely a read error, given that the CDR3 carries no conserved phenylalanine or tryptophan at its end. The chain carries TRBV25-1 and TRBJ1-4, with 7 bases that match TRBD1. Germline-derived CDR1 and CDR2 are MGHDK and SYGVNS. CDR3 length equals 12 residues. The J segment lost 8 bases and the V segment lost 6 bases, leaving 3 bases of the junction unmatched. The CDR3 DNA reads TGTGCCAGCAGAGGGGACAGCGAAAAACTGTTTGTT. Translated: CASRGDSEKLFV.

The chain carries TRBV6-5 and TRBJ1-2; 10 bases are shared with TRBD1. The CDR3 extends over 12 amino acids. CDR1 is MNHEY and CDR2 is SVGAGI in the germline V gene. V lost 6 bases to trimming and J lost 7 bases; unmatched junction nucleotides: 2. This CDR3 reads CASRGQGIGYTF. CDR3 coding DNA: TGTGCCAGCAGGGGACAGGGGATTGGCTACACCTTC.

The gene calls are TRBV6-5 and TRBJ1-1; TRBD1 matches 7 bases. The V and J ends lost 6 bases and 4 bases, in that order; junction bases with no gene match: 2. The CDR3 is made up of 12 amino acids. Germline V gene lookup returns CDR1 MNHEY and CDR2 SVGAGI. In DNA, the CDR3 is TGTGCCAGCAGACGGACAGGCACTGAAGCTTTCTTT. Translated, it gives CASRRTGTEAFF.

This clone has a handful of counts. The rearrangement uses TRBV5-1 and TRBJ1-4; possible D gene TRBD1, 5 bases. V was clipped by 0 bases and J by 0 bases, with 15 bases between them. CDR3 length: 18 amino acids. CDR1 SGHRS and CDR2 YFSETQ come from the germline V gene. CDR3 DNA sequence: TGCGCCAGCAGCTTGGGGACCTTAAGCAGGGCAACTAATGAAAAACTGTTTTTT. This codes for CASSLGTLSRATNEKLFF.

The rearrangement joins TRBV7-9 to TRBJ1-4; the D is unclear. Trimming left V 5 bases short and J 0 bases short, with 10 bases between. Per germline, CDR1 SEHNR and CDR2 FQNEAQ (reference sequence). The CDR3 has 15 amino acids. The CDR3 sequence: CASSAIRATNEKLFF. The CDR3 DNA reads as TGTGCCAGCAGCGCCATCCGGGCAACTAATGAAAAACTGTTTTTT.

The table lists this clone with a count of one. The gene calls are TRBV5-1 and TRBJ2-1, with D perhaps matching TRBD2 (7 bases). Trimming shortened V by 4 bases and J by 0 bases, and 14 bases separated the two germline ends. This CDR3 is 16 amino acids long. Germline CDR1 and CDR2: SGHRS and YFSETQ. CDR3 loop: CASSIGGGSSYNEQFF. For the CDR3, the DNA is TGCGCCAGCAGCATAGGGGGGGGGAGCTCCTACAATGAGCAGTTCTTC.

The genes are TRBV18 and TRBJ1-1; TRBD1 aligns across 7 bases. This CDR3 comprises 17 residues. Looked up from germline, CDR1 is KGHSH and CDR2 is LQKENI. The junction had 8 bases not matched to a gene; V was cut back by 1 base and J by 0 bases. DNA of the CDR3: TGTGCCAGCTCACCACTTCCAACAGGGGAAATGAACACTGAAGCTTTCTTT. It translates to CASSPLPTGEMNTEAFF.

The chain couples TRBV4-1 to TRBJ2-1; possible D gene TRBD2, 7 bases. V was cut by 6 bases and J by 10 bases, with 22 bases left in between. This CDR3 contains 15 residues. Germline lookup yields CDR1 MGHRA and CDR2 YSYEKL. This chain's CDR3 is CASRLKDRGAGEQFF. CDR3 nucleotides: TGCGCCAGCAGACTAAAGGACCGGGGGGCGGGCGAGCAGTTCTTC.

The chain joins TRBV2 to TRBJ1-2; TRBD1 agrees at 7 bases. The germline CDR1 and CDR2 sequences are SNHLY and FYNNEI. This CDR3 spans 14 amino acids. V trimming: 3 bases; J trimming: 6 bases; junction bases outside the gene matches: 7. CDR3 bases: TGTGCCAGCAGTGACGACAGGGCGGTACATGGCTACACCTTC. Protein sequence: CASSDDRAVHGYTF.

A few counts support this clone. The chain employs TRBV5-5 and TRBJ2-3, with a tentative D call TRBD1 (5 bases). Germline CDR1 reads SGHKS; CDR2 reads YYEKEE (reference sequence). The germline V and J ends were trimmed by 4 bases and 14 bases, with 17 bases remaining between them. CDR3 size: 12 residues. The chain's CDR3 is CASSPDGHQLYF. The CDR3, as DNA: TGTGCCAGCAGCCCCGACGGACACCAGCTGTATTTT.

This chain links TRBV5-1 with TRBJ2-5, with 7 positions matching TRBD1. Germline CDR1 reads SGHRS; CDR2 reads YFSETQ. The CDR3 spans 12 residues. The V segment lost 9 bases and the J segment 2 bases; nucleotides outside the gene matches: 4. CDR3 region: CATGQEQETQYF. The CDR3 DNA reads TGCGCCACCGGACAGGAGCAAGAGACCCAGTACTTC.

Points on this clone: This CDR3 is also generated by other DNA sequences in the sample. The V gene is TRBV10-3, the J gene TRBJ1-1; D is uncertain. The ends were cut back, 9 bases at V and 3 bases at J, with 14 bases in the middle. CDR1 and CDR2 from the germline V gene are ENHRY and SYGVKD. This CDR3 has 13 amino acids. The chain's CDR3 is CAMALARDTEAFF. The DNA for the CDR3 is TGTGCCATGGCTCTGGCCCGGGACACTGAAGCTTTCTTT.

This clone has a single count. The chain joins TRBV9 to TRBJ2-3, with 7 bases aligning to TRBD1. CDR3 length equals 13 residues. The junction had 2 bases not matched to a gene; V was cut back by 7 bases and J by 0 bases. Germline V gene lookup returns CDR1 SGDLS and CDR2 YYNGEE. CDR3 amino acids: CASRDSSTDTQYF. CDR3 bases: TGTGCCAGCCGGGACAGCAGCACAGATACGCAGTATTTT. Supplemented by reference TRBV9 and TRBJ2-3, the full variable domain reads DSGVTQTPKHLITATGQRVTLRCSPRSGDLSVYWYQQSLDQGLQFLIQYYNGEERAKGNILERFSAQQFPDLHSELNLSSLELGDSALYFCASRDSSTDTQYFGPGTRLTVL.

The rearrangement links TRBV2 to TRBJ1-4; D is possibly TRBD1 (5 bases). The V and J ends lost 11 bases and 0 bases respectively, with 10 bases between them. Germline V gives CDR1 SNHLY, CDR2 FYNNEI. The CDR3 is 13 amino acids. The CDR3 loop reads CAGRTPTNEKLFF. CDR3 in DNA: TGTGCCGGAAGGACACCAACTAATGAAAAACTGTTTTTT.

The rearrangement joins TRBV29-1 to TRBJ1-1; D remains unclear. The CDR3 loop spans 14 amino acids. Trimming removed 4 bases from V and 2 bases from J, with 14 bases in between. The germline V gene encodes CDR1 SQVTM and CDR2 ANQGSEA. The CDR3 reads CSVVPRLTNTEAFF. DNA for the CDR3: TGCAGCGTTGTACCCAGACTAACCAACACTGAAGCTTTCTTT.

V and J are TRBV7-2 and TRBJ1-2; 7 nucleotides align to TRBD1. The J segment lost 4 bases and the V segment lost 5 bases, leaving 13 bases of the junction unmatched. Germline CDR1 SGHTA, CDR2 FQGNSA. The CDR3 runs to 16 residues. CDR3 loop: CASSPRARGRIYGYTF. The CDR3 region has the DNA TGTGCCAGCAGCCCCCGGGCTAGGGGGCGCATCTATGGCTACACCTTC.

The chain employs TRBV19 and TRBJ2-7; 8 nucleotides line up with TRBD1. Trimming removed 1 base from V and 4 bases from J; junction bases left unmatched: 3. The CDR3 contains 14 residues. Germline V gene sequence: CDR1 LNHDA, CDR2 SQIVND (reference sequence). CDR3 sequence reads: CASSIGTGTYEQYF. CDR3 DNA: TGTGCCAGTAGTATAGGGACAGGGACGTACGAGCAGTACTTC. The variable domain in full, with the rest retrieved from reference TRBV19 and TRBJ2-7, is DGGITQSPKYLFRKEGQNVTLSCEQNLNHDAMYWYRQDPGQGLRLIYYSQIVNDFQKGDIAEGYSVSREKKESFPLTVTSAQKNPTAFYLCASSIGTGTYEQYFGPGTRLTVT.

The rearrangement joins TRBV5-1 to TRBJ1-2; TRBD1 aligns across 9 bases. Germline CDR1 is SGHRS and CDR2 is YFSETQ. The CDR3 is made up of 15 amino acids. V trimming: 2 bases; J trimming: 0 bases; junction bases outside the gene matches: 2. CDR3 DNA sequence: TGCGCCAGCAGCTTTGACAGGGGGTCTAACTATGGCTACACCTTC. Translating gives CASSFDRGSNYGYTF.